A single sample gave rise to the 6 T cell receptor beta chains below, sequenced in a study of blood T cell repertoires in COVID-19. Repertoires were generated with immunoSEQ multiplex PCR, while TCRdb's copy carries only in-frame clones and drops some. The sample carries about 220,000 clones, 80% to 90% recorded once. Sequenced material: PBMCs or T cells enriched from blood (not recorded which). These receptors all come from a woman between 50 and 59 years old who had been exposed to COVID-19.

J is TRBJ2-2 and V is TRBV19; 7 bases agree with TRBD1. The CDR3 length is 15 residues. The V and J ends lost 3 bases and 6 bases, in that order; junction bases with no gene match: 7. The germline gives CDR1 LNHDA, CDR2 SQIVND (reference sequence). CDR3 sequence (DNA): TGTGCCAGTAGTATGAGGAGACAGGGTGCCGGGGAGCTGTTTTTT. Translation gives CASSMRRQGAGELFF.

A single count supports this clone. This chain connects TRBV27 to TRBJ1-1; no firm D call. V was cut by 2 bases and J by 3 bases, with 13 bases left in between. The CDR3 sequence is 15 residues long. CDR1 and CDR2 (germline): MNHEY, SMNVEV (reference sequence). CDR3 loop: CASSLGWAGDTEAFF. The CDR3, as DNA: TGTGCCAGCAGTTTAGGTTGGGCCGGGGACACTGAAGCTTTCTTT.

The rearrangement uses TRBV5-1 and TRBJ1-2, with 7 positions matching TRBD1. Germline V gene sequence: CDR1 SGHRS, CDR2 YFSETQ. The CDR3 is 17 amino acids. J gave up 1 base and V 4 bases, and 13 bases lay outside the gene matches. The CDR3 sequence: CASSPRGDGTFNYGYTF. The CDR3 DNA reads TGCGCCAGCAGCCCCAGGGGGGACGGGACCTTTAACTATGGCTACACCTTC.

The chain combines TRBV4-2 with TRBJ2-1; 12 nucleotides agree with TRBD2. The trim removed 8 bases at V and 5 bases at J, leaving 10 bases unmatched. Germline CDR1 LGHNA, CDR2 YNFKEQ. The CDR3 spans 16 residues. The CDR3 region is CASRAPLAGGHNEQFF. The CDR3 region has the DNA TGTGCCAGCCGGGCCCCACTAGCGGGGGGCCACAATGAGCAGTTCTTC.

The genes are TRBV10-3 and TRBJ1-1, with TRBD1 matching 10 bases. The V and J ends lost 10 bases and 7 bases, in that order; junction bases with no gene match: 12. Germline V gene lookup returns CDR1 ENHRY and CDR2 SYGVKD. The CDR3 length is 14 residues. This CDR3 reads CATRRDRGNGEAFF. As DNA, the CDR3 is TGTGCCACCCGTCGGGACAGGGGAAACGGTGAAGCTTTCTTT.

J is TRBJ2-5 and V is TRBV6-2 or TRBV6-3; perhaps TRBD2 as D (7 bases). Germline CDR1 is MNHEY and CDR2 is SVGEGT. The CDR3 contains 18 residues. V dropped 0 bases and J dropped 4 bases, with 21 bases sitting between them. CDR3 sequence: CASSYSMRGSGGGETQYF. DNA of the CDR3: TGTGCCAGCAGTTACTCGATGAGGGGTTCGGGGGGCGGAGAGACCCAGTACTTC.